A single sample is the source of the 12 T cell receptor beta chains below, sequenced in a study of T cells in women clearing cervical HPV infection. Sequencing used immunoSEQ multiplex PCR; TCRdb keeps in-frame clones, though not all of them. This repertoire includes roughly 30,000 clones. Sample: blood buffy coat. These receptors were obtained from a woman aged 18 to 69 with a cervical HPV16 infection that either progressed to CIN3+ or cleared (not recorded which).

Details on this clone: The missing CDR3 end, 3 residues past where the read stops, is filled in from the germline J gene. V and J are TRBV5-1 and TRBJ1-1; 10 bases line up with TRBD1. Germline V lookup: CDR1 SGHRS, CDR2 YFSETQ. The CDR3 has 17 amino acids. V lost 3 bases to trimming and J lost 5 bases; unmatched junction nucleotides: 13. Incomplete CDR3 DNA: TGCGCCAGCAGCTGGGGGACAGGGGACGTGAAAGCGACTGAA. The encoded protein is CASSWGTGDVKATE. The CDR3, in full, reads CASSWGTGDVKATEAFF.

Comment on this clone: The CDR3 end falls 3 residues outside the read, so it is completed with the germline J gene. The chain links TRBV29-1 to TRBJ2-7; no firm D call. There are 14 residues in the CDR3. CDR1 and CDR2 (germline): SQVTM, ANQGSEA. Trimming cost V 4 bases and J 0 bases, with 13 bases left between them. Partial CDR3 DNA: TGCAGCGTTGTGGGCGTACGGAGCTCCTACGAG. Encoded protein: CSVVGVRSSYE. The complete CDR3 sequence is CSVVGVRSSYEQYF.

Worth noting for this clone: The read finishes 3 residues shy of the CDR3 end, and the germline J gene is used to complete it. The J gene is TRBJ1-3, the V gene TRBV11-2; 8 bases are shared with TRBD1. The CDR3 is 14 residues long. J gave up 4 bases and V 5 bases, and 4 bases lay outside the gene matches. Germline V gives CDR1 SGHAT, CDR2 FQNNGV. The CDR3 sequence: CASSQTGVGNTIYF. The DNA read from the CDR3 is TGTGCCAGCAGCCAGACAGGGGTCGGAAACACC.

A word on this clone: The read is 3 residues too short to cover the CDR3 end, so that end is filled in from the germline J gene. The chain has TRBV10-3 and TRBJ2-1; TRBD2 matches 9 bases. The CDR3 totals 17 residues. J gave up 3 bases and V 4 bases, and 10 bases lay outside the gene matches. Germline V gene lookup returns CDR1 ENHRY and CDR2 SYGVKD. The CDR3 region is CAISGHSGSLSYNEQFF. CDR3 DNA (partial): TGTGCCATCAGTGGGCATAGCGGGAGTTTGAGCTACAATGAG.

With respect to this clone: Read coverage stops 3 residues before the CDR3 terminus; the germline J gene supplies the remainder. This rearrangement joins TRBV19 to TRBJ2-2; a weak D match, TRBD1 (6 bases). CDR3 length equals 13 residues. Germline values: CDR1 LNHDA, CDR2 SQIVND (reference sequence). The CDR3 protein is CASNDRSGEKLFF. CDR3 DNA (partial): TGTGCCAGTAATGACAGGTCAGGAGAAAAG.

The CDR3 protein is CASSLGFKGNTEAFF. CDR3 DNA, as far as it was read: TGTGCCAGCAGCTTAGGATTCAAAGGGAACACTGAA. The chain carries TRBV11-2 and TRBJ1-1; D is unresolved. The read ends 3 residues before the CDR3 terminus; that terminus is restored from the germline J gene. Per the germline V gene, CDR1 is SGHAT and CDR2 is FQNNGV. V lost 1 base, J lost 1 base, and 10 bases lay in between. The CDR3 totals 15 residues.

As concerns this clone: Read coverage stops 3 residues before the CDR3 terminus; the germline J gene supplies the remainder. This chain uses TRBV20-1 with TRBJ2-3; TRBD2 agrees at 7 bases. The CDR3 is made up of 14 amino acids. J was trimmed by 4 bases and V by 1 base; bases with no gene match: 5. From germline, CDR1 is DFQATT and CDR2 SNEGSKA (reference sequence). CDR3 bases read: TGCAGTGCTAGAGCGGGGGGAGGGGCAGATACG. This codes for CSARAGGGADT. The full CDR3 is CSARAGGGADTQYF.

The covered CDR3 bases are TGCAGTGCTAACCCTAGCGGGACCTACGAG. As protein: CSANPSGTYE. The full-length CDR3 reads as CSANPSGTYEQYF. The rearrangement joins TRBV20-1 to TRBJ2-7, with 9 nucleotides matching TRBD2. The read gets to within 3 residues of the CDR3 end, and the germline J gene fills in the rest. Germline V gene sequence: CDR1 DFQATT, CDR2 SNEGSKA (reference sequence). Trimming cost V 4 bases and J 2 bases; bases outside gene matches: 3. The CDR3 length is 13 residues.

Comment on this clone: Read coverage stops 3 residues before the CDR3 terminus; the germline J gene supplies the remainder. The chain combines TRBV18 with TRBJ1-2, with 9 positions matching TRBD1. CDR1 is KGHSH and CDR2 is LQKENI in the germline V gene. The length of the CDR3 is 13 residues. Incomplete CDR3 DNA: TGTGCCAGCTTGGACAGGGGCACAGATACC. Its protein product is CASLDRGTDT. The full CDR3 reads CASLDRGTDTYTF.

Note on this clone: The missing CDR3 end, 3 residues past where the read stops, is filled in from the germline J gene. J is TRBJ1-2 and V is TRBV5-4, with 9 bases lining up with TRBD1. V dropped 0 bases and J dropped 6; count of bases not matched to a gene: 3. CDR3 length: 14 amino acids. Germline V lookup: CDR1 SGHNT, CDR2 YYREEE (reference sequence). The CDR3 sequence is CASSLEDRGHGYTF. The sequenced part of the CDR3 DNA is TGTGCCAGCAGCTTGGAGGACAGGGGACATGGC. Together with reference TRBV5-4 and TRBJ1-2, the CDR3 gives the full variable domain: ETGVTQSPTHLIKTRGQQVTLRCSSQSGHNTVSWYQQALGQGPQFIFQYYREEENGRGNFPPRFSGLQFPNYSSELNVNALELDDSALYLCASSLEDRGHGYTFGSGTRLTVV.

Concerning this clone itself: The sequenced fragment ends 3 residues before the CDR3 boundary, so the rest is inferred from the germline J gene. This chain uses TRBV11-3 with TRBJ1-2; tentative D call: TRBD1 (5 bases). The CDR3 is made up of 15 amino acids. Trimming took 0 bases from V and 3 from J, leaving 11 bases between them. Per the germline V gene, CDR1 is SGHNT and CDR2 is YENEEA. This CDR3 is CASSLDPGGDYGYTF. The sequenced part of the CDR3 DNA is TGTGCCAGCAGCTTAGATCCGGGAGGGGACTATGGC.

A note on this clone: From the germline J gene comes the end of the CDR3, since the read stops 3 residues before it. This chain uses TRBV5-4 with TRBJ2-7; D unresolved. This CDR3 comprises 12 residues. The germline gives CDR1 SGHNT, CDR2 YYREEE (reference sequence). Trimming cost V 3 bases and J 6 bases, with 10 bases left between them. CDR3 sequence reads: CASSSQVTEQYF. CDR3 DNA, as far as it was read: TGTGCCAGCAGCTCCCAGGTAACCGAG.